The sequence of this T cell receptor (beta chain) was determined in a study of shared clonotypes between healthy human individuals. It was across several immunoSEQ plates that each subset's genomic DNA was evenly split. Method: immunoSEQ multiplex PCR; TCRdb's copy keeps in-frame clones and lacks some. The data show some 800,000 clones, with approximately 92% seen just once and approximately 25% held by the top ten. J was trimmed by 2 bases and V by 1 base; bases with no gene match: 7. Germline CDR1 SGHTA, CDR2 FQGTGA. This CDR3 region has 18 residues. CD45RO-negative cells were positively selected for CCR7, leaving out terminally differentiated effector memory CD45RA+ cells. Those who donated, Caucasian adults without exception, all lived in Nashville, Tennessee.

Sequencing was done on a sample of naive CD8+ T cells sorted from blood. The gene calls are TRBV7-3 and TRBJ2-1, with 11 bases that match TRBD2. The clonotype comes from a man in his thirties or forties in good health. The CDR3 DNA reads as TGTGCCAGCAGCTTAATTAGCGGGAGGGACGGTGCCTACAATGAGCAGTTCTTC. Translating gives CASSLISGRDGAYNEQFF.